Listed below are T cell receptor beta chains from one sample, sequenced in a study of blood T cell repertoires in COVID-19. Some clones are missing from TCRdb's copy, which holds only in-frame ones; the method was immunoSEQ multiplex PCR. This table has about 210,000 clones, around 86% appearing once. Material: peripheral blood. The receptors shown here come from a man aged 55 to 70 with acute or convalescent COVID-19. The CDR3 runs from the conserved cysteine through the conserved F or W. Each record gives: V gene, J gene, clone size, D gene, CDR3 protein, CDR3 DNA. D genes are given only for firm matches. Clone size is stated in some rows and not others, as once, few, many or a class when expanded.

TRBV30	TRBJ1-1	.	.	CAWSVSGITEAFF	TGTGCCTGGAGTGTGTCAGGGATCACTGAAGCTTTCTTT
TRBV9	TRBJ2-2	.	.	CASSVVEGDGELFF	TGTGCCAGCAGCGTAGTTGAGGGGGACGGGGAGCTGTTTTTT
TRBV3-1/TRBV3-2	TRBJ2-5	.	.	CASSRLARKETQYF	TGTGCCAGCAGCCGCCTAGCGAGAAAAGAGACCCAGTACTTC
TRBV4-3	TRBJ1-1	.	.	CASSQEAGNTEAFF	TGCGCCAGCAGCCAAGAGGCAGGGAACACTGAAGCTTTCTTT
TRBV30	TRBJ2-5	few	.	CAWSVLGTQYF	TGTGCCTGGAGTGTACTAGGGACCCAGTACTTC
TRBV27	TRBJ1-2	.	TRBD1	CASRTGTGANYGYTF	TGTGCCAGCAGAACTGGGACAGGGGCTAACTATGGCTACACCTTC
TRBV5-4	TRBJ1-5	.	TRBD1	CASSFDRGPQHF	TGTGCCAGCAGCTTCGACAGGGGGCCCCAGCATTTT
TRBV7-2	TRBJ2-2	.	TRBD1	CASSYRQGAGELFF	TGTGCCAGCAGCTATAGACAGGGGGCCGGGGAGCTGTTTTTT
TRBV29-1	TRBJ1-5	.	.	CSIGGDSNQPQHF	TGCAGCATCGGGGGAGATAGCAATCAGCCCCAGCATTTT
TRBV5-1	TRBJ2-5	.	TRBD2	CASSIGLAETQETQYF	TGCGCCAGCAGCATCGGACTAGCGGAGACTCAAGAGACCCAGTACTTC
TRBV27	TRBJ1-1	.	TRBD1	CATWDRPTEAFF	TGTGCCACCTGGGACAGGCCCACTGAAGCTTTCTTT
TRBV11-2	TRBJ1-2	.	.	CASSPRRGGSGYGYTF	TGTGCCAGCAGCCCGCGCCGAGGAGGATCGGGCTATGGCTACACCTTC
TRBV28	TRBJ1-2	.	TRBD1	CASSSRGQGNYGYTF	TGTGCCAGCAGCTCACGAGGACAGGGCAACTATGGCTACACCTTC
TRBV28	TRBJ2-4	.	.	CASSSAVRNIQYF	TGTGCCAGCAGTTCGGCGGTTAGGAACATTCAGTACTTC
TRBV9	TRBJ1-4	.	TRBD1	CASSVRGATTNEKLFF	TGTGCCAGCAGCGTCAGGGGGGCTACAACTAATGAAAAACTGTTTTTT
TRBV7-2	TRBJ2-3	.	TRBD1	CASSLKATGAVRGDTQYF	TGTGCCAGCAGCTTAAAAGCGACAGGGGCCGTTCGGGGAGATACGCAGTATTTT
TRBV4-1	TRBJ1-4	.	.	CASSPGGAYEKLFF	TGCGCCAGCAGCCCGGGGGGGGCGTATGAAAAACTGTTTTTT
TRBV7-2	TRBJ2-3	.	TRBD2	CASRPLAGGPGDTQYF	TGTGCCAGCAGGCCCCTAGCGGGGGGGCCGGGAGATACGCAGTATTTT
TRBV11-2	TRBJ2-1	.	.	CASSLVQGGVLNEQFF	TGTGCCAGCAGCTTAGTTCAGGGTGGGGTACTCAATGAGCAGTTCTTC
TRBV2	TRBJ1-3	few	TRBD1	CASVTGPSGNTIYF	TGTGCCAGCGTGACAGGGCCTTCTGGAAACACCATATATTTT
TRBV23-1	TRBJ2-3	once	TRBD1	CASALSNRGRNCTPVMDTQYF	TGCGCCAGCGCACTTTCTAACAGGGGTAGGAATTGTACCCCCGTCATGGATACGCAGTATTTT
TRBV10-2	TRBJ2-1	.	.	CASSEVISYNEQFF	TGCGCCAGCAGTGAGGTTATCTCCTACAATGAGCAGTTCTTC
TRBV3-1/TRBV3-2	TRBJ2-5	.	.	CASSQGLGRSETQYF	TGTGCCAGCAGCCAAGGACTAGGTCGGTCAGAGACCCAGTACTTC
TRBV15	TRBJ1-4	.	.	CATSRGRQRAATNEKLFF	TGTGCCACCAGCAGAGGTCGACAGCGGGCTGCAACTAATGAAAAACTGTTTTTT
TRBV7-9	TRBJ2-7	.	TRBD1	CASSLARHRDRDYEQYF	TGTGCCAGCAGCTTAGCGAGACACCGGGACAGGGACTACGAGCAGTACTTC
TRBV7-6	TRBJ1-1	few	TRBD1	CASSRRTGTGPDGSEAFF	TGTGCCAGCAGCAGGAGAACCGGGACAGGGCCGGATGGCTCTGAAGCTTTCTTT
TRBV5-1	TRBJ2-5	.	.	CASSLPGGETQYF	TGCGCCAGCAGCTTGCCAGGAGGGGAGACCCAGTACTTC
TRBV18	TRBJ2-5	.	TRBD2	CASSPREGETQYF	TGTGCCAGCTCACCTAGGGAGGGGGAGACCCAGTACTTC
TRBV2	TRBJ1-6	.	.	CASSAQGRDNSPLHF	TGTGCCAGCAGTGCCCAAGGGAGAGATAATTCACCCCTCCACTTT
TRBV7-6	TRBJ1-4	.	TRBD1	CASSLSNRGKGYEKLFF	TGTGCCAGCAGCTTAAGTAACAGGGGAAAGGGGTATGAAAAACTGTTTTTT
TRBV19	TRBJ2-5	.	.	CASSPSQFQETQYF	TGTGCCAGTAGTCCTAGCCAGTTCCAAGAGACCCAGTACTTC
TRBV4-1	TRBJ2-1	.	TRBD2	CASSQVGLVAEQFF	TGCGCCAGCAGCCAAGTCGGACTAGTAGCTGAGCAGTTCTTC
TRBV4-3	TRBJ1-4	once	TRBD1	CASSQGAGQGFATNEKLFF	TGCGCCAGCAGCCAAGGGGCGGGACAGGGGTTTGCAACTAATGAAAAACTGTTTTTT
TRBV21-1	TRBJ1-6	.	.	CASSKSRGQCHVPLHF	TGTGCCAGCAGCAAATCCCGGGGACAGTGCCATGTACCCCTCCACTTT
TRBV5-1	TRBJ2-5	few	.	CASTPQGLQETQYF	TGCGCCAGCACTCCACAGGGCCTCCAAGAGACCCAGTACTTC
TRBV9	TRBJ1-3	.	.	CASSAAGFGNTIYF	TGTGCCAGCAGCGCGGCAGGGTTTGGAAACACCATATATTTT
TRBV7-2	TRBJ2-7	.	.	CASSLERLQGVSYEQYF	TGTGCCAGCAGCTTAGAACGATTACAGGGAGTGTCCTACGAGCAGTACTTC
TRBV3-1/TRBV3-2	TRBJ1-3	.	.	CASSSSVGSGNTIYF	TGTGCCAGCAGCTCCTCGGTTGGCTCTGGAAACACCATATATTTT